This T cell receptor beta chain was sequenced for a study of multiple sclerosis patients with progressive multifocal leukoencephalopathy. With V trimmed by 7 bases and J by 6 bases, 8 bases remained unmatched. Germline-derived CDR1 and CDR2 are ENHRY and SYGVKD. The CDR3 length is 14 residues. TCRdb's table, derived via immunoSEQ multiplex PCR, lists solely in-frame clones and lacks some. The table lists about 30,000 clones, roughly nine tenths of them singletons. Indicated time point: time of PML onset. PML in natalizumab-treated patients developed after between roughly 16 and 60 months of natalizumab therapy.

The chain has TRBV10-3 and TRBJ1-5, with 8 positions matching TRBD1. The sample here was PBMCs, taken from a patient treated with natalizumab. This sequence was found in a human donor with progressive multifocal leukoencephalopathy. The CDR3 reads CAIKAGGDSQPQHF. CDR3 nucleotides: TGTGCCATCAAGGCAGGGGGCGATAGTCAGCCCCAGCATTTT.